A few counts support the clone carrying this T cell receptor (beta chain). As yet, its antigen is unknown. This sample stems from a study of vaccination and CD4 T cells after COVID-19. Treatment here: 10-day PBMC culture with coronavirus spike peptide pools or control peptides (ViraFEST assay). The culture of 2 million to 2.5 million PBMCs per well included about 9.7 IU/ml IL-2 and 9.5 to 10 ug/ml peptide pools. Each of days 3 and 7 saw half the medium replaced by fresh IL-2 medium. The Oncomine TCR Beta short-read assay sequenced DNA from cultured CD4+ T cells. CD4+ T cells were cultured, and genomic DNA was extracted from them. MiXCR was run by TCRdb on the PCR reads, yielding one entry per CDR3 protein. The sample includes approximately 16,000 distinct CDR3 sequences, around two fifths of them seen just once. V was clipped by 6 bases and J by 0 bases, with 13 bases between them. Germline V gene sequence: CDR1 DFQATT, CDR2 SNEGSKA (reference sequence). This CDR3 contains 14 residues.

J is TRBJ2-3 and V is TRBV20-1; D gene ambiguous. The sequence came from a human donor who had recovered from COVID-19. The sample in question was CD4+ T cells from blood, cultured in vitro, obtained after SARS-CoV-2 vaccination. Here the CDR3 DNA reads TGCAGTGCCCCCCCCGGGCGGAGCACAGATACGCAGTATTTT. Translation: CSAPPGRSTDTQYF.